These 12 T cell receptor beta chains originate from one sample sequenced in a study of T cell changes during pregnancy in multiple sclerosis. Profiled with immunoSEQ multiplex PCR; TCRdb holds only in-frame clones, not every one. The sample lists approximately 93,000 clones; approximately 90% were seen once. This specimen consisted of peripheral blood, obtained before pregnancy. These receptors were collected from a female donor with multiple sclerosis, enrolled in a pregnancy study.

This clone has a handful of counts. The rearrangement links TRBV6-5 to TRBJ1-3, with 7 bases matching TRBD1. CDR3 size: 14 residues. J gave up 4 bases and V 2 bases, and 2 bases lay outside the gene matches. Germline CDR1 MNHEY, CDR2 SVGAGI. The CDR3 region is CASSYDREGNTIYF. CDR3 in DNA: TGTGCCAGCAGTTACGACAGGGAAGGAAACACCATATATTTT.

The CDR3 region has the DNA TGTGCCAGCAGTGAATATGGTGGCCAATTCAATCAGCCCCAGCATTTT. It is translated as CASSEYGGQFNQPQHF. The genes are TRBV2 and TRBJ1-5; D not resolved. Trimming stripped 2 bases from V and 3 bases from J, with 14 bases between. CDR1 and CDR2 (germline): SNHLY, FYNNEI. The length of the CDR3 is 16 residues.

CDR3 DNA sequence: TGCGCCAGCAGCTCGACTAGCGGGAACACAGATACGCAGTATTTT. This codes for CASSSTSGNTDTQYF. The chain uses TRBV5-1 and TRBJ2-3, with 11 nucleotides matching TRBD2. Germline-derived CDR1 and CDR2 are SGHRS and YFSETQ. V trimming: 3 bases; J trimming: 2 bases; junction bases outside the gene matches: 2. This CDR3 has 15 residues.

The chain combines TRBV7-3 with TRBJ2-1, with 8 bases fitting TRBD2. Looked up from germline, CDR1 is SGHTA and CDR2 is FQGTGA. Trimming cost V 0 bases and J 8 bases; bases outside gene matches: 9. The CDR3 extends over 16 amino acids. CDR3 sequence (DNA): TGTGCCAGCAGCTTAACTCGCGGGGGGCCCTCGGATGAGCAGTTCTTC. It translates to CASSLTRGGPSDEQFF.

This chain links TRBV19 with TRBJ1-5; tentatively, D is TRBD1 (5 bases). This CDR3 is 14 amino acids long. The V and J ends lost 8 bases and 0 bases respectively, with 11 bases between them. Germline values: CDR1 LNHDA, CDR2 SQIVND (reference sequence). The CDR3 region is CASSAGNSNQPQHF. For the CDR3, the DNA is TGTGCCAGTTCTGCAGGGAATAGCAATCAGCCCCAGCATTTT.

This clone was recorded only once. The gene calls are TRBV15 and TRBJ1-4; 10 nucleotides align to TRBD1. With 9 bases clipped from V and 2 bases from J, the junction kept 3 bases outside the gene matches. This CDR3 spans 14 amino acids. Germline V gene sequence: CDR1 LNHNV, CDR2 YYDKDF (reference sequence). CDR3 loop: CATRDRGTNEKLFF. DNA for the CDR3: TGTGCCACTAGGGACAGGGGCACTAATGAAAAACTGTTTTTT.

The chain employs TRBV19 and TRBJ2-3; D uncertain. Germline V gene sequence: CDR1 LNHDA, CDR2 SQIVND (reference sequence). Trimming took 1 base from V and 4 from J, leaving 15 bases between them. The CDR3 contains 16 residues. The CDR3 nucleotides are TGTGCCAGTAGTATAGGTGACGGTTTTCGGGCAGATACGCAGTATTTT. Protein product: CASSIGDGFRADTQYF. The full variable domain, completed using reference TRBV19 and TRBJ2-3, is DGGITQSPKYLFRKEGQNVTLSCEQNLNHDAMYWYRQDPGQGLRLIYYSQIVNDFQKGDIAEGYSVSREKKESFPLTVTSAQKNPTAFYLCASSIGDGFRADTQYFGPGTRLTVL.

This chain links TRBV5-1 with TRBJ2-5; 10 nucleotides agree with TRBD1. The germline V gene encodes CDR1 SGHRS and CDR2 YFSETQ. Trimming removed 0 bases from V and 3 bases from J; junction bases left unmatched: 2. The CDR3 is 15 amino acids. CDR3 residues: CASSLEGTGEETQYF. The CDR3 DNA reads as TGCGCCAGCAGCTTGGAAGGGACAGGGGAAGAGACCCAGTACTTC.

J is TRBJ1-4 and V is TRBV30; D uncertain. V was clipped by 2 bases and J by 3 bases, with 16 bases between them. Germline V lookup: CDR1 GTSNPN, CDR2 SVGIG (reference sequence). CDR3 length: 16 residues. In DNA, the CDR3 is TGTGCCTGGAGTTTGGGCGGAGGCTGGCCTAATGAAAAACTGTTTTTT. Translation gives CAWSLGGGWPNEKLFF.

V and J are TRBV4-2 and TRBJ1-1; 8 positions match TRBD1. The germline V gene has CDR1 LGHNA and CDR2 YNFKEQ. The CDR3 has 15 amino acids. J was trimmed by 1 base and V by 3 bases; bases with no gene match: 4. The CDR3 DNA is TGTGCCAGCAGCCAGCGACAGGGGACGAACACTGAAGCTTTCTTT. Translation gives CASSQRQGTNTEAFF.

This sequence joins TRBV5-1 and TRBJ2-2, with 13 positions matching TRBD2. This CDR3 has 18 amino acids. Germline CDR1 reads SGHRS; CDR2 reads YFSETQ. V shed 5 bases and J 0 bases; nucleotides not matched to a gene: 7. The CDR3 DNA reads as TGCGCCAGCAGGCGGGGACTAGCGGGGCCTGCGAACACCGGGGAGCTGTTTTTT. Amino acids: CASRRGLAGPANTGELFF. The full variable domain, in which reference TRBV5-1 and TRBJ2-2 provide the parts outside the CDR3, is KAGVTQTPRYLIKTRGQQVTLSCSPISGHRSVSWYQQTPGQGLQFLFEYFSETQRNKGNFPGRFSGRQFSNSRSEMNVSTLELGDSALYLCASRRGLAGPANTGELFFGEGSRLTVL.

The genes are TRBV27 and TRBJ2-1, with D possibly matching TRBD2 (6 bases). The V end lost 2 bases, the J end lost 2 bases, and 13 bases lay between the germline ends. This CDR3 is built from 16 residues. Germline CDR1 reads MNHEY; CDR2 reads SMNVEV (reference sequence). The CDR3 is CASSLRRDFPYNEQFF. In nucleotides, the CDR3 is TGTGCCAGCAGTTTAAGGAGGGACTTTCCCTACAATGAGCAGTTCTTC.